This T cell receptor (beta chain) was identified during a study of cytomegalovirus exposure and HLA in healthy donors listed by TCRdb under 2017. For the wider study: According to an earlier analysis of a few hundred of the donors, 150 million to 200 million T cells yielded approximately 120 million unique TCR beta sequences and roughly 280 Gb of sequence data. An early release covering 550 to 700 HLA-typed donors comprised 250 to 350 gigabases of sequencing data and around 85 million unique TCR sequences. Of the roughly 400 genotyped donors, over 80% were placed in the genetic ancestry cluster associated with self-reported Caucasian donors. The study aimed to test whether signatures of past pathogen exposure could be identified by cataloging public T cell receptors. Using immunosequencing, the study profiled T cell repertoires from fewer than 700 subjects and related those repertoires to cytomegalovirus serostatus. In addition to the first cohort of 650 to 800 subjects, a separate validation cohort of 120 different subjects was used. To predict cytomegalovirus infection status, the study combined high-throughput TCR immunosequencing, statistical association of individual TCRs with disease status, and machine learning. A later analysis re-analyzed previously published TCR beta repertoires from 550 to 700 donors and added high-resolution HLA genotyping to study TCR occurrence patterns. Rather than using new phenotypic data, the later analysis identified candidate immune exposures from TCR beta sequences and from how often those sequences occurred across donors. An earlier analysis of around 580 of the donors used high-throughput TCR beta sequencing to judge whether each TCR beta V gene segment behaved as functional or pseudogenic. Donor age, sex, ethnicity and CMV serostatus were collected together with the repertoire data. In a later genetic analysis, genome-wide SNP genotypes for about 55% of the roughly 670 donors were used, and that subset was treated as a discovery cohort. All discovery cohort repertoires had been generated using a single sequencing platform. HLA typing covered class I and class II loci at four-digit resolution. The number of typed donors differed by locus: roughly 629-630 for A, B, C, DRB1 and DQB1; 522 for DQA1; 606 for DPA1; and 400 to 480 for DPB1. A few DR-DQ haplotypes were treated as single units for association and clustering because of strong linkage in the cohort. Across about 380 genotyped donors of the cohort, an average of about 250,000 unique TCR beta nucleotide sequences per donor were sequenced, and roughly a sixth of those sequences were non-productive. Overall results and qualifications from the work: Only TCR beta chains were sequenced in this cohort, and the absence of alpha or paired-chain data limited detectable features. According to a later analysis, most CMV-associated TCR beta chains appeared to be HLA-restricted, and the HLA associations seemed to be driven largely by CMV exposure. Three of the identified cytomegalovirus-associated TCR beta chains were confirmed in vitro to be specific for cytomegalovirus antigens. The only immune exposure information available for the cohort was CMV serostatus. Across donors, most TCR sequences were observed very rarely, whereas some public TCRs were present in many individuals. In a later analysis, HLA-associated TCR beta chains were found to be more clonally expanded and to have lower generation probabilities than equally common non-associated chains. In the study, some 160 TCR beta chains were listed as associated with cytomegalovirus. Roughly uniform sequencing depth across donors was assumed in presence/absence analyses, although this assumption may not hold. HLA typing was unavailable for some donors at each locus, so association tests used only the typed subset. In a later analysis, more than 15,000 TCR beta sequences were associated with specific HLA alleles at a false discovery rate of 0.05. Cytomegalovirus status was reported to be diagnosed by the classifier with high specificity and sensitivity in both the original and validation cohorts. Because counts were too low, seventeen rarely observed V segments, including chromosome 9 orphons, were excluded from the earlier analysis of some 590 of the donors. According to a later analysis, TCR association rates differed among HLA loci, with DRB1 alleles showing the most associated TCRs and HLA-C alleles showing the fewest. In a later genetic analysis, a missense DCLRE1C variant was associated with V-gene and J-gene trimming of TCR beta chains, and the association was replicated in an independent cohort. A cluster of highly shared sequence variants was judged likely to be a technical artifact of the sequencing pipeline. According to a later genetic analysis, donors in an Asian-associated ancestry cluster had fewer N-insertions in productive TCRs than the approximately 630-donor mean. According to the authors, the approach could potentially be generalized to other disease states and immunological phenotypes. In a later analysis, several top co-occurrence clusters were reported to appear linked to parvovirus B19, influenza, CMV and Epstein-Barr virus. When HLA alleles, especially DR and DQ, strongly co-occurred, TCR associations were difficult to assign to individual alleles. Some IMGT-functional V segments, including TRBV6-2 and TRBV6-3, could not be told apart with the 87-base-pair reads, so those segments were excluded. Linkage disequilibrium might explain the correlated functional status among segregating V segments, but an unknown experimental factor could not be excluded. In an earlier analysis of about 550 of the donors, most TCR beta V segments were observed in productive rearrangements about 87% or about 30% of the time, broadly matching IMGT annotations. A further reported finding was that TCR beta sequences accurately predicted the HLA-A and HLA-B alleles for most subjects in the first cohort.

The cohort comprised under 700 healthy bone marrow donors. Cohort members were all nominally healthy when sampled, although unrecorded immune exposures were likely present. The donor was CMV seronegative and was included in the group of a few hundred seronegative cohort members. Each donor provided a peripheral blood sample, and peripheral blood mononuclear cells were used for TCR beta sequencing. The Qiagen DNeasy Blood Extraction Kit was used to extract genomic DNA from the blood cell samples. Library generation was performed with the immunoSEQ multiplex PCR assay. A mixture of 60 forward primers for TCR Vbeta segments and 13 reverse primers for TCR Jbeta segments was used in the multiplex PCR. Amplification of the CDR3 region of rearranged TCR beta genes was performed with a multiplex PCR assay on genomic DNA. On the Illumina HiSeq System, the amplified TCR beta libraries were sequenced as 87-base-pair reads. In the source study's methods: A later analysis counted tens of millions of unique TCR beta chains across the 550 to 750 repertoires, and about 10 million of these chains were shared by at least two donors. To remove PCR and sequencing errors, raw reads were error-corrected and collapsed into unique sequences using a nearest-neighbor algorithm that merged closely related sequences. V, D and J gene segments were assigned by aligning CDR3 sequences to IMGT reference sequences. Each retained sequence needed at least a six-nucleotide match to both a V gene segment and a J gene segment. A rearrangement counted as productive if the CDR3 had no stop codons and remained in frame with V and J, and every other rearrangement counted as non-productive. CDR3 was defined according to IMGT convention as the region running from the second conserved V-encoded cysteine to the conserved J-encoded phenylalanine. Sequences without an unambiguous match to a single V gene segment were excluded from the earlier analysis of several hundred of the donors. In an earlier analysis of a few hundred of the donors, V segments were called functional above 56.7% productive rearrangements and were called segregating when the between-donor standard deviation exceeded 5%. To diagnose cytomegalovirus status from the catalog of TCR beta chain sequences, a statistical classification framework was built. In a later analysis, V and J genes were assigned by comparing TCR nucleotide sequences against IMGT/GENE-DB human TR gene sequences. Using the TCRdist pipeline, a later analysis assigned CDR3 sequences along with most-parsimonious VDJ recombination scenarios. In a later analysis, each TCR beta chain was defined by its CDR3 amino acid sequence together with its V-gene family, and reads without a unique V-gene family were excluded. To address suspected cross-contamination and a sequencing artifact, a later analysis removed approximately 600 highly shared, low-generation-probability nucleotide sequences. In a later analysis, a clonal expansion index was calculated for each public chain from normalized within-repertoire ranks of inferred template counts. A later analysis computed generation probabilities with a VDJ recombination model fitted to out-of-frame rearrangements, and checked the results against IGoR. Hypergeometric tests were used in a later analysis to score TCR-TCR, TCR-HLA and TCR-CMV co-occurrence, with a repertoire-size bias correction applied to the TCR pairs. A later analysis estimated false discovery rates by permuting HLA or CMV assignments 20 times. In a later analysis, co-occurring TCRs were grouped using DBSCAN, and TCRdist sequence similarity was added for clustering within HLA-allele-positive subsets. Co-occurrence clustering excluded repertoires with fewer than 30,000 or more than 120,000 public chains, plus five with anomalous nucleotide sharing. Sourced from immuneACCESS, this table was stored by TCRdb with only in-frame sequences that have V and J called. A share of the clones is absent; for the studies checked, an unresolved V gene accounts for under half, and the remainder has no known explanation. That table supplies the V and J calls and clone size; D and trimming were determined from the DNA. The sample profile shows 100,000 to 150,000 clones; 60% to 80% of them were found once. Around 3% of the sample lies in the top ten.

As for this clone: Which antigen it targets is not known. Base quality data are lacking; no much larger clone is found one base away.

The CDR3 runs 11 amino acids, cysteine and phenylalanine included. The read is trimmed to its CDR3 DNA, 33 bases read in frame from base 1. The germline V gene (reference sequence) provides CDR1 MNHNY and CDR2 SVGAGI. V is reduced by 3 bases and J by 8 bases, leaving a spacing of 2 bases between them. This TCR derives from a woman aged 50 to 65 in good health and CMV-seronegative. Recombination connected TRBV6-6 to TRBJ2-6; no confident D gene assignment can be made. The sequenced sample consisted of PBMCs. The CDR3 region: CASSYTNVLTF. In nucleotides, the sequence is TGTGCCAGCAGTTATACCAACGTCCTGACTTTC.